This entry lists 13 T cell receptor beta chains sequenced from one sample in a study of T cell responses to AZD1222 COVID-19 vaccine. Assay used: immunoSEQ multiplex PCR; TCRdb lists only in-frame clones, some missing. The data contain 80,000 to 90,000 clones, 75% to 95% of them seen just once; the ten biggest clones take up about 5%. The sample here was peripheral blood, taken 28 days after the second AZD1222 dose. The receptors shown here come from an adult who received the AZD1222 COVID-19 vaccine.

Worth noting for this clone: Within the sample, other DNA sequences also encode this same CDR3. The genes are TRBV18 and TRBJ1-2, with D unresolved. Germline V gives CDR1 KGHSH, CDR2 LQKENI. The CDR3 has 13 amino acids. V lost 3 bases and J 8 bases, leaving 13 bases between the germline ends. In nucleotides, the CDR3 is TGTGCCAGCTCACCTTCAGATACGAGAGGCTACACCTTC. Its translation: CASSPSDTRGYTF.

The chain joins TRBV15 to TRBJ1-2; 12 positions agree with TRBD1. The J segment lost 2 bases and the V segment lost 4 bases, leaving 5 bases of the junction unmatched. CDR3 length equals 16 residues. CDR1 LNHNV and CDR2 YYDKDF come from the germline V gene (reference sequence). The CDR3 nucleotides read TGTGCCACCAGCAATCCGGGACAGGGGGCGAACTATGGCTACACCTTC. It specifies CATSNPGQGANYGYTF.

V is TRBV18 and J is TRBJ1-2; D is ambiguous. V was cut by 6 bases and J by 2 bases, with 13 bases left in between. The CDR3 runs to 14 residues. Germline V gives CDR1 KGHSH, CDR2 LQKENI. This CDR3 is CASSPDGPNYGYTF. As DNA, the CDR3 is TGTGCCAGCTCCCCTGACGGCCCCAACTATGGCTACACCTTC.

This chain joins TRBV3-1 (or the pseudogene TRBV3-2) and TRBJ2-5, with 8 positions matching TRBD1. V dropped 2 bases and J dropped 5; count of bases not matched to a gene: 4. The CDR3 covers 14 residues. CDR1 and CDR2 (germline): LGHDT, YNNKEL (reference sequence). This CDR3 reads CASSQWTGSETQYF. The CDR3 nucleotides are TGTGCCAGCAGCCAATGGACAGGGAGTGAGACCCAGTACTTC.

The V call is TRBV12-1, the J call TRBJ1-6; the table's D call, TRBD1, was not checked against the DNA. TRBV12-1 is reported as a pseudogene. The CDR3 runs to 16 residues. The CDR3 DNA reads as TGTGCCAGCAGCTCTACACAGGGTCCACCTAATTCACCCCTCCACTTT. Encoded protein: CASSSTQGPPNSPLHF.

The DNA of the CDR3 is TGTGCCACCAGCAGAGATGGGGGCAGGGGATCCTATGGCTACACCTTC. Amino acids: CATSRDGGRGSYGYTF. The genes are TRBV15 and TRBJ1-2; possible D gene TRBD1, 6 bases. CDR1 and CDR2 (germline): LNHNV, YYDKDF (reference sequence). Trimming removed 0 bases at V and 4 bases at J, with 15 bases between. The CDR3 spans 16 residues.

The V gene is TRBV28, the J gene TRBJ1-2; D is unresolved. V gave up 7 bases and J gave up 4 bases, with 13 bases separating them. The CDR3 totals 13 residues. Germline V gene sequence: CDR1 MDHEN, CDR2 SYDVKM. Here the CDR3 reads CASTFRAGYGYTF. CDR3 nucleotides: TGTGCCAGCACCTTCCGGGCTGGCTATGGCTACACCTTC.

The chain recombines TRBV9 with TRBJ2-5; D is unresolved. The CDR3 length is 13 residues. Trimming shortened V by 0 bases and J by 3 bases, and 6 bases separated the two germline ends. In germline, CDR1 is SGDLS, CDR2 YYNGEE. CDR3 bases: TGTGCCAGCAGCGTAGGAGTCGAAGAGACCCAGTACTTC. It is translated as CASSVGVEETQYF.

The gene calls are TRBV6-6 and TRBJ2-1; 9 bases are a match to TRBD1. The CDR3 spans 15 residues. The trim removed 5 bases at V and 9 bases at J, leaving 11 bases unmatched. CDR1 is MNHNY, CDR2 SVGAGI, per germline (reference sequence). CDR3 sequence reads: CASSGRDRDKSEQFF. The CDR3 nucleotides read TGTGCCAGCAGTGGCCGGGACAGGGATAAGAGTGAGCAGTTCTTC.

The chain has TRBV3-1 (or the pseudogene TRBV3-2) and TRBJ2-5; 14 bases line up with TRBD2. V lost 6 bases, J lost 7 bases, and 4 bases stayed unmatched. Germline CDR1 reads LGHDT; CDR2 reads YNNKEL (reference sequence). This CDR3 region has 14 residues. CDR3 protein: CASRWTSGGWTQYF. The CDR3 DNA follows: TGTGCCAGCAGATGGACTAGCGGGGGGTGGACCCAGTACTTC.

This clone was found once. The J gene is TRBJ2-5, the V gene TRBV15; D is ambiguous. The CDR3 runs 12 residues. CDR1 and CDR2 (germline): LNHNV, YYDKDF (reference sequence). Deletions cut 1 base from V and 4 bases from J, with 4 bases between. CDR3 sequence reads: CATSRVGETQYF. DNA of the CDR3: TGTGCCACCAGCAGAGTGGGAGAGACCCAGTACTTC.

The rearrangement joins TRBV7-8 to TRBJ1-3; D is possibly TRBD1 (5 bases). There are 14 residues in the CDR3. V lost 6 bases to trimming and J lost 2 bases, with 11 bases between them. Germline CDR1 is SGHVS and CDR2 is FQNEAQ. The CDR3 sequence is CASRIGTPGNTIYF. In DNA form, the CDR3 reads TGTGCCAGCAGGATAGGGACTCCTGGAAACACCATATATTTT.

The table lists this clone with a few counts. This chain links TRBV7-2 with TRBJ1-5, with no clear D. V lost 4 bases, J lost 0 bases, and 4 bases lay in between. The CDR3 sequence is 13 residues long. Germline CDR1 reads SGHTA; CDR2 reads FQGNSA. CDR3 in DNA: TGTGCCAGCAGCTCTCGTAGCAATCAGCCCCAGCATTTT. This codes for CASSSRSNQPQHF. The whole variable domain, filled in from reference TRBV7-2 and TRBJ1-5, reads GAGVSQSPSNKVTEKGKDVELRCDPISGHTALYWYRQSLGQGLEFLIYFQGNSAPDKSGLPSDRFSAERTGGSVSTLTIQRTQQEDSAVYLCASSSRSNQPQHFGDGTRLSIL.